This is a list of T cell receptor beta chains from one sample in a study of T cells in Graves' hyperthyroidism and ophthalmopathy. Via MiXCR, TCRdb re-called the multiplex PCR reads, giving one row per CDR3 protein. The repertoire holds 540,000 or so distinct CDR3 sequences, around 42% seen once, with roughly 19% in the top ten. Sequences were obtained from peripheral blood or thyroid tissue (not recorded which). The receptors stem from an adult woman with Graves' disease, either hyperthyroidism or ophthalmopathy (not recorded which). CDR3s include the opening cysteine and the closing phenylalanine or tryptophan. The D gene is left open where the match is weak. Some rows have no size entry. The others give once, few or many, or a class for an expanded clone.

d_call,cdr3_length,v_call,clone_size,j_call,cdr3_aa,cdr3_nt
.,13,TRBV29-1,many,TRBJ1-1,CSVVATGNTEAFF,TGCAGCGTTGTGGCCACGGGGAACACTGAAGCTTTCTTT
.,13,TRBV30,many,TRBJ1-5,CAWSVGGTQPQHF,TGTGCCTGGAGTGTCGGGGGGACTCAGCCCCAGCATTTT
.,14,TRBV9,.,TRBJ1-2,CASSVGLQGYGYTF,TGTGCCAGCAGCGTAGGGCTACAGGGCTATGGCTACACCTTC
.,12,TRBV29-1,.,TRBJ1-1,CSVGSLNTEAFF,TGCAGCGTAGGCAGCCTGAACACTGAAGCTTTCTTT
.,14,TRBV2,many,TRBJ2-7,CASLGLGGSYEQYF,TGTGCCAGCTTAGGGCTTGGGGGCTCCTACGAGCAGTACTTC
.,14,TRBV7-3,many,TRBJ2-6,CASSFNSGANVLTF,TGTGCCAGCAGCTTTAACTCTGGGGCCAACGTCCTGACTTTC
.,12,TRBV25-1,.,TRBJ2-7,CASSGGNYEQYF,TGTGCCAGCAGTGGGGGCAACTACGAGCAGTACTTC
TRBD1,14,TRBV7-2,few,TRBJ1-5,CASSSGLAGQTQHF,TGTGCCAGCAGCTCGGGACTAGCGGGACAGACCCAGCATTTT
.,13,TRBV10-2,.,TRBJ2-7,CASNTRAGAKQYF,TGTGCCAGCAATACGCGCGCTGGGGCCAAGCAGTACTTC
.,14,TRBV20-1,.,TRBJ1-4,CSARDVAGGEKLFF,TGCAGTGCTAGAGATGTCGCAGGAGGTGAAAAACTGTTTTTT
TRBD2,14,TRBV2,many,TRBJ2-7,CASSGGTSSYEQYF,TGTGCCAGCAGTGGAGGGACTAGTAGCTACGAGCAGTACTTC
TRBD2,15,TRBV2,few,TRBJ2-1,CASRVASGRANEQFF,TGTGCCAGCAGGGTTGCTAGCGGGAGGGCCAATGAGCAGTTCTTC
TRBD1,15,TRBV28,few,TRBJ1-1,CASSRDRVLNTEAFF,TGTGCCAGCAGTAGGGACAGGGTCCTGAACACTGAAGCTTTCTTT
TRBD1,15,TRBV10-2,.,TRBJ1-5,CASSDTQGENQPQHF,TGCGCCAGCAGTGATACCCAGGGGGAGAATCAGCCCCAGCATTTT
TRBD2,14,TRBV29-1,many,TRBJ2-7,CSAVLTSGSYEQYF,TGCAGCGCCGTCCTAACTAGCGGGAGCTACGAGCAGTACTTC
TRBD1,16,TRBV20-1,.,TRBJ1-5,CSATPQGIWSHQPQHF,TGCAGTGCTACCCCACAGGGGATCTGGTCGCATCAGCCCCAGCATTTT
.,11,TRBV6-2/TRBV6-3,many,TRBJ2-5,CASRERETQYF,TGTGCCAGCAGGGAGCGGGAGACCCAGTACTTC
.,15,TRBV7-9,.,TRBJ1-2,CASSPLGRGNYGYTF,TGTGCCAGCAGCCCACTGGGACGCGGGAACTATGGCTACACCTTC
TRBD1,16,TRBV20-1,many,TRBJ2-7,CSASGPGQGSSYEQYF,TGCAGTGCTAGTGGACCGGGACAGGGAAGCTCCTACGAGCAGTACTTC
.,16,TRBV5-1,many,TRBJ2-5,CASSLNSAGGGETQYF,TGCGCCAGCAGCTTGAATAGCGCCGGAGGGGGAGAGACCCAGTACTTC
TRBD1,13,TRBV29-1,few,TRBJ2-5,CSGQTGGDETQYF,TGCAGCGGGCAGACAGGGGGGGACGAGACCCAGTACTTC
.,12,TRBV7-9,.,TRBJ2-7,CASSQVTGEQYF,TGTGCCAGCAGCCAAGTGACGGGCGAGCAGTACTTC
.,13,TRBV15,many,TRBJ1-5,CATGDDSYQPQHF,TGTGCCACCGGAGACGACAGTTATCAGCCCCAGCATTTT
.,14,TRBV25-1,many,TRBJ1-6,CASSEATRNSPLHF,TGTGCCAGCAGTGAGGCGACAAGGAATTCACCCCTCCACTTT
.,16,TRBV5-6,.,TRBJ2-5,CASNLWGTEGQETQYF,TGTGCCAGCAACCTATGGGGTACGGAGGGCCAAGAGACCCAGTACTTC
TRBD1,15,TRBV20-1,many,TRBJ1-6,CSAREGTGVVSPLHF,TGCAGTGCTAGAGAAGGGACAGGGGTAGTTTCACCCCTCCACTTT
TRBD2,15,TRBV7-9,.,TRBJ2-7,CASTSTSGSVHEQYF,TGTGCCAGCACCTCGACTAGCGGGAGTGTCCACGAGCAGTACTTC
.,13,TRBV9,many,TRBJ2-2,CASSDLSTGELFF,TGTGCCAGCAGCGACCTTAGCACCGGGGAGCTGTTTTTT